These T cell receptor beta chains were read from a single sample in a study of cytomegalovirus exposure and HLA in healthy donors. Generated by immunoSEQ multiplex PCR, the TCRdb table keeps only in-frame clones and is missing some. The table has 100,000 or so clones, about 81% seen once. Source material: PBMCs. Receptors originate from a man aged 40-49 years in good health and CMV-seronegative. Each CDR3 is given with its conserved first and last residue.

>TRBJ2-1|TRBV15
CATSRDPLAGGGLTYNEQFF
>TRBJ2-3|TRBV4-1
CASSQVNLVSTDTQYF
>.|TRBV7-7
CASSPDSVTYEQYF
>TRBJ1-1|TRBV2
CASKAGGAFF
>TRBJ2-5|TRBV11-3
CASSLDGASETQYF
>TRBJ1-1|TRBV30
CAWSYGQLNTEAFF
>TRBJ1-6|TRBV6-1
CASSEARGAPLHF
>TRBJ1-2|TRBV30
CAWRKDREANYGYTF
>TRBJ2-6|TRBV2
CASSGGANVLTF
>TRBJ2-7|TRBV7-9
CASSIGGGYEQYF
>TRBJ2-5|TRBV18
CASSPRTGGQETQYF
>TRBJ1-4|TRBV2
CASRTGQGASNEKLFF
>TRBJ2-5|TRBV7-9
CASSPKEQGTETQYF
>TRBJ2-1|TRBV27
CASTESPYNEQFF
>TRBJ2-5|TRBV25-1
CASSAASLGETQYF
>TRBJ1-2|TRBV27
CASSFQGAVSGYTF
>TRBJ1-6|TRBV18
CASSSIEGGSYNSPLHF
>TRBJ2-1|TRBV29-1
CSVEGRRDYNEQFF
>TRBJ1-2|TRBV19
CASSIPGQGTANYGYTF
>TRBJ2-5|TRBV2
CASSEARGMKTQYF
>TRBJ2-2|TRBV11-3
CASGRGGGTGELFF
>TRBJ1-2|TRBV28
CASSFRAAQGGYTF
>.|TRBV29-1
CSVSPRTGAYEQYF
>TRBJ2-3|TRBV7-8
CASSLSAGWDTQYF
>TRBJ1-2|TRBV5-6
CASSFSQGVNYGYTF
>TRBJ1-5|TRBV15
CATSTWENQPQHF
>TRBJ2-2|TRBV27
CASSRQGLGTGELFF
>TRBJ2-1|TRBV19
CASTLRGGLHEQFF
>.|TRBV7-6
CASSLEGTIDYEQYF
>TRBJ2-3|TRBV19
CASSLVYPSTDTQYF
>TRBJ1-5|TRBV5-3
CARSPTEDFRLDQPQHF
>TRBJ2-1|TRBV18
CASSPGGAINEQFF
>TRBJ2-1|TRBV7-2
CASSLALAGGLFF
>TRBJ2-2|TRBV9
CASSVLDTGELFF
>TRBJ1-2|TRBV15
CATSREGGAFGYTF
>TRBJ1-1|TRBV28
CASSLLGGNTEAFF
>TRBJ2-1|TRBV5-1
CASSLDGQGAMYNEQFF
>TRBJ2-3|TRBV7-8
CASSYGTDTDTQYF
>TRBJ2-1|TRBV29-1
CSVVLIGTVNEQFF
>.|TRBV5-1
CASSLESGTGVYEQYF
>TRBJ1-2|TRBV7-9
CASSLVQGEDSGYTF
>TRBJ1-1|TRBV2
CASTLDRNTEAFF
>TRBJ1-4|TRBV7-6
CASSFSQVGTENEKLFF
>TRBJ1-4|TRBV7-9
CASSSGVTNEKLFF
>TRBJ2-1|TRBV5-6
CASSLFGAPFNEQFF
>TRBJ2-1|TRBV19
CASSFETGTNEQFF